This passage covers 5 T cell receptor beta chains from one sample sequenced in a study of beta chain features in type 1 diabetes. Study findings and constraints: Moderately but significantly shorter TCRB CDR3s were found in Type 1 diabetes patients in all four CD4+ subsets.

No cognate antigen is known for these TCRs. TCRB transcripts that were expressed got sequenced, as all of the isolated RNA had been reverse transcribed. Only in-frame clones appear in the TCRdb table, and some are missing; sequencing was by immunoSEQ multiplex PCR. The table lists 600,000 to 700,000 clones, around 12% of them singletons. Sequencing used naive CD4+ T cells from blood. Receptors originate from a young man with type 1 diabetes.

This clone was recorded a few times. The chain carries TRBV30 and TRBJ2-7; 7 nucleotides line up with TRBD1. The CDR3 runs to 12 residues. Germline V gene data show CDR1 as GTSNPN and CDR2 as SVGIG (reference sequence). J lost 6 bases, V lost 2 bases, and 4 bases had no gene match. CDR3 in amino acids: CAWSKNRGEQYF. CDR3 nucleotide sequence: TGTGCCTGGAGTAAAAACAGGGGCGAGCAGTACTTC.

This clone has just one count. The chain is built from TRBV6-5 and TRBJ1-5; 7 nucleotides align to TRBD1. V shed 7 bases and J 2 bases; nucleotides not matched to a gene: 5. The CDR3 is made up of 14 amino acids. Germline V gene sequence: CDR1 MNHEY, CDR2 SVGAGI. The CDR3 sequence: CASNPTGRNQPQHF. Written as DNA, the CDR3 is TGTGCCAGCAACCCGACAGGGCGCAATCAGCCCCAGCATTTT.

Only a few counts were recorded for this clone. CDR3 amino acids: CASSQSATRSNQPQHF. The CDR3 DNA sequence: TGTGCCAGCTCACAGTCCGCGACGCGGAGCAATCAGCCCCAGCATTTT. This rearrangement joins TRBV18 to TRBJ1-5; the D is unclear. Germline V gene sequence: CDR1 KGHSH, CDR2 LQKENI. The CDR3 loop spans 16 amino acids. V was pared by 4 bases and J by 1 base, with 14 bases between.

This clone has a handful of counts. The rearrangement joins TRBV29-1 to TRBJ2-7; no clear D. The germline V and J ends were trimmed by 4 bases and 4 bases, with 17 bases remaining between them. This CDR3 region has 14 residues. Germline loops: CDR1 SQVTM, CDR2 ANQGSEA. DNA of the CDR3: TGCAGCGTTGTAACGGACGCCGACCGTTACGAGCAGTACTTC. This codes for CSVVTDADRYEQYF.

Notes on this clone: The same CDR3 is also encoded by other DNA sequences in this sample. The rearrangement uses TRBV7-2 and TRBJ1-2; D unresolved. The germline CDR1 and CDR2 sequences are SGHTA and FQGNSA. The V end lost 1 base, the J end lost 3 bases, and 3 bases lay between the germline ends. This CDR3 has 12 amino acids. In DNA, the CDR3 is TGTGCCAGCAGCTTAGGGGACTATGGCTACACCTTC. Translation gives CASSLGDYGYTF.